The entry below describes one TCR beta chain. TCR beta CDR3 region amplification was performed from RNA transcripts. The TCR CDR3 was amplified in a first-round RT-PCR using the HTBI primer set. Each CDR3 protein is one row after TCRdb ran MiXCR on the multiplex PCR reads. The sample lists about 640,000 distinct CDR3 sequences; around 15% were seen once. Subjects with ophthalmopathy showed a Clinical Activity Score no lower than 3, a NOSPECS grade no lower than 4, and a duration shorter than 3 months. Germline V lookup: CDR1 SGHAT, CDR2 FQDESV (reference sequence). The CDR3 contains 15 residues. The V segment lost 3 bases and the J segment 5 bases; nucleotides outside the gene matches: 4. The sample comes from a study of T cells in Graves' hyperthyroidism and ophthalmopathy. Background on the study: At initial diagnosis, before any treatment had begun, peripheral blood was obtained.

The rearrangement uses TRBV11-1 and TRBJ2-7; 13 nucleotides agree with TRBD2. Sequenced material: blood. The sequence derives from a woman aged 45-65 years with Graves' ophthalmopathy. The CDR3 loop is CASSFTSGGVNEQYF. DNA for the CDR3: TGTGCCAGCAGCTTTACTAGCGGGGGGGTGAACGAGCAGTACTTC.